These 6 T cell receptor beta chains originate from one sample sequenced in a study of blood T cells in healthy people across ages. A sample-barcoded 5' primer and a J-beta primer mix were used in a second PCR of roughly 6 to 12 cycles. TCRdb re-analysed the 5' RACE reads in MiXCR, keeping a single row per CDR3 protein. This sample carries fewer than 1.5 million distinct CDR3 sequences, about 40% of them seen once, and the ten largest clones take 7.9%. Sequencing was done on a sample of blood. The receptor set was obtained from a woman under 30 in good health.

J is TRBJ1-1 and V is TRBV20-1; D remains ambiguous. Germline-derived CDR1 and CDR2 are DFQATT and SNEGSKA (reference sequence). Trimming took off 5 bases at V and 1 base at J, with 8 bases between the two ends. This CDR3 is 12 amino acids long. The CDR3 DNA reads as TGCAGTGCTCTCCCGGGGAACACTGAAGCTTTCTTT. Its protein product is CSALPGNTEAFF.

The V and J genes are TRBV10-3 and TRBJ2-7; a possible D gene is TRBD2 (6 bases). Trimming removed 6 bases at V and 1 base at J, with 13 bases between. Germline lookup yields CDR1 ENHRY and CDR2 SYGVKD. There are 14 residues in the CDR3. The CDR3 is CAIRPLSGSYEQYF. The CDR3 nucleotides are TGTGCCATCAGACCCCTTAGCGGATCCTACGAGCAGTACTTC.

On this clonotype itself: This may stem from a read error, because a much larger clone lies one nucleotide away. The chain has TRBV7-9 and TRBJ2-3; D is possibly TRBD1 (5 bases). Germline V gene sequence: CDR1 SEHNR, CDR2 FQNEAQ (reference sequence). The CDR3 consists of 13 residues. CDR3 amino acids: CAISPPQGNTQYF. The CDR3 coding sequence is TGTGCCATCAGCCCACCCCAGGGAAATACGCAGTATTTT.

The CDR3 here is CASTKRGRGSTDTQYF. The CDR3 DNA reads TGTGCCAGCACCAAAAGGGGCAGGGGTAGCACAGATACGCAGTATTTT. This chain joins TRBV6-1 and TRBJ2-3; tentatively, D is TRBD1 (6 bases). Germline loops: CDR1 MNHNS, CDR2 SASEGT. This CDR3 comprises 16 residues. V was cut by 7 bases and J by 0 bases, with 17 bases left in between.

V gene TRBV20-1 combines with J gene TRBJ2-1; D perhaps matches TRBD1 (6 bases). The CDR3 covers 12 residues. V gave up 0 bases and J gave up 10 bases, with 10 bases separating them. Germline CDR1 reads DFQATT; CDR2 reads SNEGSKA (reference sequence). The CDR3 DNA is TGCAGTGCTAGAGAAGTGCAGGGGGAGCAGTTCTTC. Residues: CSAREVQGEQFF.

This chain links TRBV12-3 or TRBV12-4 with TRBJ2-7; 8 bases are a match to TRBD2. V gave up 7 bases and J gave up 4 bases; unmatched junction bases: 9. The CDR3 is made up of 14 amino acids. CDR3 sequence (DNA): TGTGCCAGCAACACCGGGGGGGGCGGGTACGAGCAGTACTTC. The encoded protein is CASNTGGGGYEQYF.